These T cell receptor beta chains were read from a single sample in a study of T cell responses to AZD1222 COVID-19 vaccine. Sequenced by immunoSEQ multiplex PCR; TCRdb stores in-frame clones only, minus some. The sample has some 90,000 clones; around 86% are singletons. The sequenced sample was peripheral blood, obtained on day 0 of AZD1222 vaccination. The receptors were sampled from an adult in good health. Each CDR3 is given with its conserved first and last residue.

>19|TRBV5-5|TRBJ2-7
CASSLAGTSGISGTYEQYF
>17|TRBV3-1/TRBV3-2|TRBJ2-2
CASSQDFSGSRTGELFF
>14|TRBV9|TRBJ1-2
CASSVDPEGYGYTF
>14|TRBV28|TRBJ2-7
CASSLSGGGYEQYF
>16|TRBV11-3|TRBJ2-3
CASSRRRFEGSDTQYF
>15|TRBV7-2|TRBJ2-3
CASSLAGRRTDTQYF
>16|TRBV9|TRBJ1-1
CASSATPPGQGTKAFF
>15|TRBV5-1|TRBJ2-3
CASSLEREFTDTQYF
>13|TRBV5-4|TRBJ2-1
CASSLVESREQFF
>19|TRBV12-5|TRBJ2-2
CASGLVQVGTGAGTGELFF
>14|TRBV23-1|TRBJ1-5
CASSQQRRYQPQHF
>14|TRBV6-5|TRBJ1-6
CASSYEPGDSPLHF
>13|TRBV6-2/TRBV6-3|TRBJ2-7
CASSLAGQYEQYF
>15|TRBV9|TRBJ1-6
CASSAAGGRDSPLHF
>13|TRBV3-1/TRBV3-2|TRBJ2-3
CASRSGGADTQYF
>15|TRBV7-9|TRBJ2-7
CASSLSTFGALEQYF
>15|TRBV6-5|TRBJ1-2
CASSRGTEPNYGYTF
>15|TRBV18|TRBJ1-3
CASSPSAGPLGTIYF
>14|TRBV7-2|TRBJ1-1
CASSLVKGRTEAFF
>11|TRBV29-1|TRBJ1-2
CSPKTNYGYTF
>13|TRBV2|TRBJ1-2
CASKSDTVNGYTF
>15|TRBV6-5|TRBJ2-5
CASSYASGPWETQYF
>13|TRBV12-3/TRBV12-4|TRBJ2-1
CASSFLDYNEQFF
>16|TRBV4-3|TRBJ2-7
CASSHSGLASSYEQYF
>14|TRBV14|TRBJ2-2
CASSRDWNTGELFF